The source of this TCR beta chain is a study of beta chain features in type 1 diabetes. The germline CDR1 and CDR2 sequences are SGHRS and YFSETQ. The V end was cut by 4 bases, the J end by 0 bases, with 15 bases between. CDR3 length equals 16 residues. Expressed TCRB transcripts were sequenced because the isolated RNA had all been reverse transcribed beforehand. Some clones are missing from TCRdb's copy, which holds only in-frame ones; the method was immunoSEQ multiplex PCR. The sample contains 240,000 or so clones, about 30% of which appear only once. The genes are TRBV5-1 and TRBJ2-3, with unresolved D. Sample: central memory CD4+ T cells from blood. The source of this sequence is a man aged 25 to 40 in good health. Written as DNA, the CDR3 is TGCGCCAGCAGCCCCTTGCTCGGCAGAAGCACAGATACGCAGTATTTT. Amino acid sequence: CASSPLLGRSTDTQYF. Full variable domain (rest looked up from reference TRBV5-1 and TRBJ2-3): KAGVTQTPRYLIKTRGQQVTLSCSPISGHRSVSWYQQTPGQGLQFLFEYFSETQRNKGNFPGRFSGRQFSNSRSEMNVSTLELGDSALYLCASSPLLGRSTDTQYFGPGTRLTVL.